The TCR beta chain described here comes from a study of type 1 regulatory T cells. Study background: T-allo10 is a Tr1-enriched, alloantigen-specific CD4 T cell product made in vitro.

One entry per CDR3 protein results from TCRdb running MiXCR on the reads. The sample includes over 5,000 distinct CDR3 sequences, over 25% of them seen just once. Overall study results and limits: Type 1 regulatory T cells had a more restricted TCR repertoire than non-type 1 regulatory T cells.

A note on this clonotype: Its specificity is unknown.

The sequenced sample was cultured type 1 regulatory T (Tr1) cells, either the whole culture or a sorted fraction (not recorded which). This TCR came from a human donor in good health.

The CDR3 DNA follows: TGTGCCAGCAGCTCGCTCGATAAAGAGACCCAGTACTTC. Amino acids: CASSSLDKETQYF. The V gene is TRBV28, the J gene TRBJ2-5; D unresolved. Germline lookup yields CDR1 MDHEN and CDR2 SYDVKM. The CDR3 runs to 13 residues. Trimming cost V 6 bases and J 3 bases, with 11 bases left between them.